This T cell receptor (beta chain) was captured by sequencing in a study of post-analysis software for immune sequencing data. Across the study: Relapsing-remitting, secondary progressive and progressive-relapsing forms made up the multiple sclerosis disease courses.

This clonotype was seen a handful of times. The antigen is undetermined. Built from TCR beta cDNA, the libraries had unique molecular identifiers in them. Each batch of roughly 1 to 10 million T cells produced 490,000 or so cDNA molecules. TCRdb fed the PCR reads into MiXCR, producing one record per CDR3 protein. The sample holds around 200,000 distinct CDR3 sequences, around 29% seen once. Germline CDR1 KGHSH, CDR2 LQKENI. The trim removed 3 bases at V and 3 bases at J, leaving 8 bases unmatched. The CDR3 contains 16 residues. General observations from the study: In patients, TRBV5-6, TRBV5-1 and TRBV20-1 belonged to roughly five TRBV segments found more frequently than in controls. By F measure, strong co-clustering occurred among samples prepared in the same batch. The study found significantly lower normalized Chao1 diversity in multiple sclerosis patients than in controls.

V is TRBV18 and J is TRBJ2-5, with TRBD1 identical over 9 bases. The source is a girl aged 2-17 years with multiple sclerosis. Sequenced material: blood. For the CDR3, the DNA is TGTGCCAGCTCACCTGCCGGGACAGGGTTTGAAGAGACCCAGTACTTC. As protein: CASSPAGTGFEETQYF.